Shown below are 28 T cell receptor beta chains from a single sample sequenced in a study of blood T cell repertoires in COVID-19 (dated by TCRdb to the early 2020s). The library was prepared using the immunoSEQ multiplex PCR assay. The clones in this table, taken by TCRdb from immuneACCESS, are in-frame only. Not every clone is retained; where verified, under half of the shortfall comes from an unresolved V gene, and the cause of the rest is unknown. Present in this sample are about 280,000 clones, roughly 80% of which were seen just once. In total, the top ten clones hold 4.5% to 6% of the sample. Sequencing was done on a sample of PBMCs or T cells enriched from blood (not recorded which). The receptors come from a man aged 35 to 55 who had been exposed to COVID-19.

The chain joins TRBV29-1 to TRBJ2-2; D is possibly TRBD1 (5 bases). Germline V gene lookup returns CDR1 SQVTM and CDR2 ANQGSEA. The CDR3 runs 12 residues. With 5 bases removed from V and 6 bases from J, the gap between germline ends came to 10 bases. The CDR3 loop reads CSVLTEAGELFF. CDR3 in DNA: TGCAGCGTTTTGACAGAGGCCGGGGAGCTGTTTTTT.

CDR3 protein: CASSYPGLADNTDTQYF. As DNA, the CDR3 is TGTGCCAGCAGCTATCCGGGACTAGCGGACAACACAGATACGCAGTATTTT. This rearrangement joins TRBV11-3 to TRBJ2-3; TRBD2 matches 11 bases. The CDR3 has 17 amino acids. V gave up 4 bases and J gave up 2 bases; unmatched junction bases: 8. Germline V gene data show CDR1 as SGHNT and CDR2 as YENEEA.

The J gene is TRBJ1-1, the V gene TRBV29-1; a weak D match, TRBD1 (5 bases). Looked up from germline, CDR1 is SQVTM and CDR2 is ANQGSEA. This CDR3 comprises 16 residues. The germline V and J ends were trimmed by 4 bases and 1 base, with 19 bases remaining between them. This CDR3 reads CSVVGALEGRNTEAFF. The CDR3 nucleotides read TGCAGCGTTGTTGGGGCGCTGGAGGGCCGGAACACTGAAGCTTTCTTT.

The gene calls are TRBV5-4 and TRBJ2-7; 8 positions match TRBD2. V lost 1 base and J lost 5; bases outside the gene matches: 2. CDR3 length: 13 amino acids. Germline V gene sequence: CDR1 SGHNT, CDR2 YYREEE (reference sequence). CDR3 loop: CASSLLAGNEQYF. CDR3 coding DNA: TGTGCCAGCAGCTTGCTAGCGGGTAACGAGCAGTACTTC.

The V call is TRBV11-2, the J call TRBJ1-2; possible D gene TRBD1, 5 bases. Germline loops: CDR1 SGHAT, CDR2 FQNNGV. V lost 4 bases to trimming and J lost 7 bases, with 22 bases between them. The CDR3 consists of 16 residues. CDR3 coding DNA: TGTGCCAGCAGCTCCCTAGGAGGGGTCCGGGGAAGTGGCTACACCTTC. Translating gives CASSSLGGVRGSGYTF.

This clone showed up just a few times. This sequence joins TRBV5-6 and TRBJ1-2; 8 positions match TRBD1. With V trimmed by 7 bases and J by 0 bases, 11 bases remained unmatched. There are 16 residues in the CDR3. Germline loops: CDR1 SGHDT, CDR2 YYEEEE. DNA of the CDR3: TGTGCCAGCGGACAGGACAGGGCAGATTCTAACTATGGCTACACCTTC. Translating it yields CASGQDRADSNYGYTF.

The genes are TRBV5-6 and TRBJ1-2, with D maybe TRBD1 (6 bases). Germline assignment: CDR1 SGHDT and CDR2 YYEEEE. This CDR3 is built from 14 residues. Trimming removed 0 bases from V and 1 base from J, with 7 bases in between. This CDR3 reads CASSLGDNNYGYTF. In DNA, the CDR3 is TGTGCCAGCAGCTTGGGGGACAATAACTATGGCTACACCTTC.

The CDR3 region is CASSRQGRSTDTQYF. The DNA for the CDR3 is TGTGCCAGCAGCCGACAGGGGCGGAGCACAGATACGCAGTATTTT. The V and J genes are TRBV7-9 and TRBJ2-3, with 8 positions matching TRBD1. Germline V gene sequence: CDR1 SEHNR, CDR2 FQNEAQ (reference sequence). V shed 5 bases and J 0 bases; nucleotides not matched to a gene: 4. This CDR3 has 15 residues.

This sequence joins TRBV18 and TRBJ2-7, with D perhaps matching TRBD2 (6 bases). Germline-derived CDR1 and CDR2 are KGHSH and LQKENI. The CDR3 totals 17 residues. Trimming took 2 bases from V and 3 from J, leaving 20 bases between them. The CDR3 sequence is CASSPMEGVVQNYEQYF. CDR3 in DNA: TGTGCCAGCTCACCAATGGAGGGAGTGGTGCAAAACTACGAGCAGTACTTC. The full variable domain, in which reference TRBV18 and TRBJ2-7 provide the parts outside the CDR3, is NAGVMQNPRHLVRRRGQEARLRCSPMKGHSHVYWYRQLPEEGLKFMVYLQKENIIDESGMPKERFSAEFPKEGPSILRIQQVVRGDSAAYFCASSPMEGVVQNYEQYFGPGTRLTVT.

This clone showed up just a few times. The chain employs TRBV11-2 and TRBJ1-1; no reliable D call. Germline lookup yields CDR1 SGHAT and CDR2 FQNNGV. CDR3 size: 14 residues. The V end was cut by 0 bases, the J end by 4 bases, with 9 bases between. The CDR3 DNA reads TGTGCCAGCAGCTTAGAGTTTCGCGGCACTGAAGCTTTCTTT. It is translated as CASSLEFRGTEAFF.

The chain joins TRBV19 to TRBJ2-7; TRBD1 agrees at 9 bases. Germline CDR1 reads LNHDA; CDR2 reads SQIVND (reference sequence). J lost 4 bases, V lost 1 base, and 5 bases had no gene match. The CDR3 has 15 amino acids. In DNA, the CDR3 is TGTGCCAGTAGTATAGTTACGGGACAGGGATACGAGCAGTACTTC. Amino acid sequence: CASSIVTGQGYEQYF.

To note about this clone: The sample holds other DNA sequences that translate to the same CDR3. V and J are TRBV19 and TRBJ2-7; 9 nucleotides align to TRBD1. Trimming cost V 3 bases and J 2 bases; bases outside gene matches: 2. The CDR3 totals 14 residues. Germline-derived CDR1 and CDR2 are LNHDA and SQIVND (reference sequence). The DNA for the CDR3 is TGTGCCAGTAGTATGGGGACAGGGCCCTACGAGCAGTACTTC. Its protein product is CASSMGTGPYEQYF.

The J gene is TRBJ1-4, the V gene TRBV7-3, with unresolved D. CDR3 size: 15 residues. Germline V gene lookup returns CDR1 SGHTA and CDR2 FQGTGA. V gave up 2 bases and J gave up 3 bases, with 10 bases separating them. The CDR3 is CASSLRGLANEKLFF. CDR3 DNA sequence: TGTGCCAGCAGCTTACGGGGTCTTGCTAATGAAAAACTGTTTTTT.

This clone has just a few counts. The genes are TRBV2 and TRBJ2-1; TRBD1 is a possible D gene (6 bases). CDR3 length: 12 residues. Germline CDR1 reads SNHLY; CDR2 reads FYNNEI. The germline V and J ends were trimmed by 6 bases and 12 bases, with 15 bases remaining between them. This chain's CDR3 is CASRAGVGSQFF. Here the CDR3 DNA reads TGTGCCAGCAGGGCAGGGGTTGGCTCGCAGTTCTTC.

The gene calls are TRBV30 and TRBJ1-2; D may be TRBD1 (6 bases). Germline CDR1 is GTSNPN and CDR2 is SVGIG (reference sequence). The CDR3 runs to 15 residues. The V end was cut by 0 bases, the J end by 8 bases, with 19 bases between. CDR3 coding DNA: TGTGCCTGGAGTGTACCCGGAAGATCGGGGGGCGGCTACACCTTC. Translated, it gives CAWSVPGRSGGGYTF.

This clone was observed a handful of times. The chain has TRBV27 and TRBJ2-1, with D unresolved. The CDR3 loop spans 15 amino acids. Germline V gene lookup returns CDR1 MNHEY and CDR2 SMNVEV (reference sequence). Between the trimmed V and J ends, which lost 4 bases and 2 bases, there was a span of 12 bases. The CDR3 DNA is TGTGCCAGCAGTTCCTCCAATCCTACCTACAATGAGCAGTTCTTC. Translating gives CASSSSNPTYNEQFF.

This chain's CDR3 is CASRELAGVEQFF. The CDR3 bases are TGTGCCAGCAGAGAACTAGCGGGAGTTGAGCAGTTCTTC. The rearrangement links TRBV12-3 or TRBV12-4 to TRBJ2-1; TRBD2 matches at 11 bases. The CDR3 spans 13 residues. The J segment lost 9 bases and the V segment lost 6 bases, leaving 4 bases of the junction unmatched.

The chain has TRBV2 and TRBJ2-4; 10 bases map to TRBD1. The germline V gene has CDR1 SNHLY and CDR2 FYNNEI. J was trimmed by 1 base and V by 9 bases; bases with no gene match: 12. CDR3 size: 17 residues. This CDR3 reads CASKTGQGPGAKNIQYF. CDR3 nucleotides: TGTGCCAGTAAGACGGGACAGGGGCCGGGGGCCAAAAACATTCAGTACTTC.

This chain joins TRBV6-4 and TRBJ2-1; 11 bases match TRBD2. Looked up from germline, CDR1 is MRHNA and CDR2 is SNTAGT. The V and J ends lost 0 bases and 4 bases, in that order; junction bases with no gene match: 8. The CDR3 contains 18 residues. The CDR3 DNA reads TGTGCCAGCAGTGACTCTTTGTTGGTAGCGGGAGGGTACAATGAGCAGTTCTTC. Protein product: CASSDSLLVAGGYNEQFF.

Comments on this clone: Relative to the germline gene, one junction end is altered; a read error may explain this. This chain joins TRBV25-1 and TRBJ2-3; the D gene is possibly TRBD1 (5 bases). CDR3 length equals 15 residues. Germline CDR1 MGHDK, CDR2 SYGVNS. This CDR3 reads CASSESGSRVDTQYF. The CDR3 coding sequence is TGTGCCAGCAGCGAATCAGGGTCCAGGGTGGATACGCAGTATTTT.

The J gene is TRBJ2-7, the V gene TRBV3-1 (or the pseudogene TRBV3-2); D is possibly TRBD1 (5 bases). Trimming cost V 1 base and J 2 bases, with 9 bases left between them. The CDR3 runs to 14 residues. Germline V gene lookup returns CDR1 LGHDT and CDR2 YNNKEL (reference sequence). Written as DNA, the CDR3 is TGTGCCAGCAGCCAAGCAGACAGCACCTACGAGCAGTACTTC. It translates to CASSQADSTYEQYF.

The chain combines TRBV5-6 with TRBJ2-4, with 7 bases lining up with TRBD1. CDR3 length: 16 residues. After removal of 3 bases from V and 3 bases from J, the junction contained 9 bases not matched to a gene. Germline lookup yields CDR1 SGHDT and CDR2 YYEEEE. CDR3 sequence: CASSWGKQGRKNIQYF. The DNA for the CDR3 is TGTGCCAGCAGCTGGGGGAAACAGGGGCGCAAAAACATTCAGTACTTC.

The rearrangement links TRBV27 to TRBJ1-2, with 10 bases identical to TRBD1. The CDR3 is 17 residues long. Trimming cost V 8 bases and J 0 bases; bases outside gene matches: 12. Germline V gene sequence: CDR1 MNHEY, CDR2 SMNVEV (reference sequence). CDR3 region: CASVVPGQGRSNYGYTF. CDR3 in DNA: TGTGCCAGCGTCGTCCCGGGACAGGGGCGATCTAACTATGGCTACACCTTC.

The sample holds a few counts of this clone. The chain recombines TRBV4-1 with TRBJ2-7, with D uncertain. This CDR3 comprises 14 residues. Germline V gene data show CDR1 as MGHRA and CDR2 as YSYEKL. V lost 6 bases, J lost 3 bases, and 15 bases lay in between. The CDR3 DNA is TGCGCCAGCAGTCCGGTCGGAGATGGCTACGAGCAGTACTTC. Its translation: CASSPVGDGYEQYF.

This clone was observed a few times. This chain joins TRBV18 and TRBJ1-4; D ambiguous. V was shortened by 6 bases and J by 7 bases, with 12 bases between the two germline ends. In germline, CDR1 is KGHSH, CDR2 LQKENI. This CDR3 is 13 amino acids long. For the CDR3, the DNA is TGTGCCAGCTCTGAGGGCTTGATTGAAAAACTGTTTTTT. Its protein product is CASSEGLIEKLFF.

This chain joins TRBV19 and TRBJ1-2; 8 bases fit TRBD1. This CDR3 has 15 amino acids. V was clipped by 9 bases and J by 5 bases; unmatched bases: 14. Germline V gene data show CDR1 as LNHDA and CDR2 as SQIVND (reference sequence). CDR3 sequence: CASRGVLGTGYGYTF. The CDR3 bases are TGTGCCAGCCGAGGAGTGCTCGGGACAGGATATGGCTACACCTTC.

The gene calls are TRBV2 and TRBJ2-7; 8 nucleotides line up with TRBD1. The germline gives CDR1 SNHLY, CDR2 FYNNEI. V lost 6 bases, J lost 3 bases, and 4 bases stayed unmatched. This CDR3 comprises 13 residues. Here the CDR3 reads CASRQGVDYEQYF. The CDR3 nucleotides read TGTGCCAGCAGACAGGGGGTCGACTACGAGCAGTACTTC.

A word on this clone: The sample holds other DNA sequences that translate to the same CDR3. The genes are TRBV7-2 and TRBJ1-2; D ambiguous. The CDR3 is made up of 11 amino acids. The V end lost 5 bases, the J end lost 5 bases, and 6 bases lay between the germline ends. From germline, CDR1 is SGHTA and CDR2 FQGNSA. Here the CDR3 reads CASSREYGYTF. CDR3 DNA: TGTGCCAGCAGCCGAGAGTATGGCTACACCTTC.